These 19 T cell receptor beta chains originate from one sample sequenced in a study of T cell repertoires in cytomegalovirus infection. A single record per CDR3 protein comes from TCRdb applying MiXCR to the reads. The data contain 110,000 to 150,000 distinct CDR3 sequences, 25% to 35% of them seen just once; the ten biggest clones take up roughly 50%. The antigens these receptors bind are not known. Sequencing used CD8+ T cells from cultured PBMCs, obtained from culture after CMV antigen stimulation. The origin of the receptors is a human donor in good health (CMV status not recorded). Some clones in this sample may be carry-over from other donors' samples.

This clonotype was detected many times. The rearrangement uses TRBV28 and TRBJ2-7, with D uncertain. CDR1 MDHEN and CDR2 SYDVKM come from the germline V gene. Trimming took off 8 bases at V and 0 bases at J, with 14 bases between the two ends. This CDR3 region has 14 residues. The CDR3, as DNA: TGTGCCAGCCTAACCGGGTCCAGCTCCTACGAGCAGTACTTC. Translation gives CASLTGSSSYEQYF. The complete variable domain, with remaining parts taken from reference TRBV28 and TRBJ2-7, reads DVKVTQSSRYLVKRTGEKVFLECVQDMDHENMFWYRQDPGLGLRLIYFSYDVKMKEKGDIPEGYSVSREKKERFSLILESASTNQTSMYLCASLTGSSSYEQYFGPGTRLTVT.

This chain connects TRBV27 to TRBJ1-4, with D possibly being TRBD1 (5 bases). The V end was cut by 3 bases, the J end by 7 bases, with 15 bases between. CDR3 length: 15 residues. Per the germline V gene, CDR1 is MNHEY and CDR2 is SMNVEV (reference sequence). As DNA, the CDR3 is TGTGCCAGCAGTTTGGGGCAGCTCTTGGGTGAAAAACTGTTTTTT. This codes for CASSLGQLLGEKLFF.

The chain couples TRBV6-2 or TRBV6-3 to TRBJ2-1, with 7 bases aligning to TRBD2. This CDR3 spans 14 amino acids. With V trimmed by 10 bases and J by 1 base, 7 bases remained unmatched. In germline, CDR1 is MNHEY, CDR2 SVGEGT. Here the CDR3 DNA reads TGTGCCATCGAGACTAGCCGGTCCTACAATGAGCAGTTCTTC. It codes for CAIETSRSYNEQFF.

In this sample, this clonotype turned up a few times. This chain links TRBV12-3 or TRBV12-4 with TRBJ2-5; 7 bases line up with TRBD2. V shed 3 bases and J 5 bases; nucleotides not matched to a gene: 12. This CDR3 region has 16 residues. CDR3 DNA sequence: TGTGCCAGCAGTTTTGCCCGCGGGGGACCCACCGAGACCCAGTACTTC. Protein sequence: CASSFARGGPTETQYF.

The table lists this clonotype with many counts. The chain couples TRBV7-2 to TRBJ2-7, with 8 nucleotides matching TRBD2. This CDR3 is built from 18 residues. V shed 5 bases, J shed 0 bases, and the junction held 15 bases outside the gene matches. In germline, CDR1 is SGHTA, CDR2 FQGNSA. In DNA, the CDR3 is TGTGCCAGCAGCCATGGGTGGGCCGTAGCGGGGAGCTCCTACGAGCAGTACTTC. Translation: CASSHGWAVAGSSYEQYF.

This clonotype was observed a single time. The chain links TRBV7-9 to TRBJ1-2; D ambiguous. Germline CDR1 is SEHNR and CDR2 is FQNEAQ (reference sequence). Trimming took off 6 bases at V and 2 bases at J, with 13 bases between the two ends. The CDR3 contains 14 residues. The CDR3 bases are TGTGCCAGCAGTCAATCGACACAAAACTATGGCTACACCTTC. Its translation: CASSQSTQNYGYTF.

In its sample, this clonotype was seen many times. The chain combines TRBV2 with TRBJ2-1; the match to TRBD1 covers 11 bases. V was clipped by 1 base and J by 6 bases; unmatched bases: 2. This CDR3 is built from 15 residues. CDR1 is SNHLY and CDR2 is FYNNEI in the germline V gene. The CDR3 nucleotides read TGTGCCAGCAGTGAAGGGACAGGGGGCTTCAATGAGCAGTTCTTC. It yields the protein CASSEGTGGFNEQFF. The variable domain in full, with the rest retrieved from reference TRBV2 and TRBJ2-1, is EPEVTQTPSHQVTQMGQEVILRCVPISNHLYFYWYRQILGQKVEFLVSFYNNEISEKSEIFDDQFSVERPDGSNFTLKIRSTKLEDSAMYFCASSEGTGGFNEQFFGPGTRLTVL.

This clonotype was detected a few times. This chain links TRBV7-9 with TRBJ1-6; unclear D gene. Germline V gene lookup returns CDR1 SEHNR and CDR2 FQNEAQ (reference sequence). V was trimmed by 5 bases and J by 12 bases, leaving 17 bases between them. This CDR3 is built from 14 residues. CDR3 coding DNA: TGTGCCAGCAGCCAAACCGAGGGTAGGGAACCCCTCCACTTT. Amino acids: CASSQTEGREPLHF.

This chain connects TRBV7-9 to TRBJ2-7; tentatively, D is TRBD1 (7 bases). Germline assignment: CDR1 SEHNR and CDR2 FQNEAQ (reference sequence). Trimming took 5 bases from V and 6 from J, leaving 17 bases between them. This CDR3 contains 14 residues. This CDR3 reads CASSGGQRAAEQYF. In nucleotides, the CDR3 is TGTGCCAGCAGCGGGGGACAGCGGGCCGCCGAGCAGTACTTC.

This clonotype was counted only a few times. The V call is TRBV7-9, the J call TRBJ2-2; 8 positions match TRBD1. From germline, CDR1 is SEHNR and CDR2 FQNEAQ (reference sequence). V dropped 5 bases and J dropped 7; count of bases not matched to a gene: 9. The CDR3 totals 15 residues. For the CDR3, the DNA is TGTGCCAGCAGCCCGAAGGACAGGGCGGACGGGGAGCTGTTTTTT. The encoded protein is CASSPKDRADGELFF.

The J gene is TRBJ2-1, the V gene TRBV12-3 or TRBV12-4; D assignment may be TRBD1 or TRBD2 (5 bases each). The V end was cut by 3 bases, the J end by 4 bases, with 13 bases between. This CDR3 comprises 15 residues. The CDR3 here is CASSLGVNNYNEQFF. The CDR3 nucleotides read TGTGCCAGCAGTTTGGGGGTAAACAATTACAATGAGCAGTTCTTC.

This clonotype was picked up a small number of times. V is TRBV6-1 and J is TRBJ2-5; 9 bases line up with TRBD2. With 2 bases clipped from V and 5 bases from J, the junction kept 6 bases outside the gene matches. The CDR3 is made up of 15 amino acids. CDR1 is MNHNS, CDR2 SASEGT, per germline. The CDR3 coding sequence is TGTGCCAGCAGTGAACTCTCTAGCGGGGACGAGACCCAGTACTTC. Protein sequence: CASSELSSGDETQYF.

There are many counts of this clonotype. The J gene is TRBJ1-1, the V gene TRBV12-3 or TRBV12-4; possibly TRBD1 for D (6 bases). The CDR3 loop spans 14 amino acids. V shed 7 bases and J shed 4 bases, with 16 bases lying between them. In nucleotides, the CDR3 is TGTGCCAGCACCCAGACAGGACTCGGCACTGAAGCTTTCTTT. Protein sequence: CASTQTGLGTEAFF.

The chain uses TRBV20-1 and TRBJ2-7; perhaps TRBD1 as D (6 bases). The CDR3 runs 14 residues. V lost 3 bases and J 3 bases, leaving 15 bases between the germline ends. Per the germline V gene, CDR1 is DFQATT and CDR2 is SNEGSKA (reference sequence). The CDR3 sequence is CSASGQQLIYEQYF. The CDR3 coding sequence is TGCAGTGCTAGCGGACAGCAACTTATCTACGAGCAGTACTTC.

The chain employs TRBV20-1 and TRBJ1-2; 9 bases align to TRBD1. Trimming at V came to 6 bases and at J to 4 bases, leaving 6 bases not matched to a gene. CDR1 is DFQATT, CDR2 SNEGSKA, per germline (reference sequence). This CDR3 spans 13 amino acids. The CDR3: CSAIQGATYGYTF. The CDR3 nucleotides are TGCAGTGCAATACAGGGGGCGACCTATGGCTACACCTTC.

J is TRBJ1-5 and V is TRBV19; TRBD1 aligns across 7 bases. CDR1 and CDR2 (germline): LNHDA, SQIVND (reference sequence). The CDR3 is 15 residues long. The trim removed 3 bases at V and 0 bases at J, leaving 2 bases unmatched. The CDR3 protein is CASSIYRGSNQPQHF. CDR3 in DNA: TGTGCCAGTAGTATCTACAGGGGTAGCAATCAGCCCCAGCATTTT. Full variable domain (outside the CDR3, taken from reference TRBV19 and TRBJ1-5): DGGITQSPKYLFRKEGQNVTLSCEQNLNHDAMYWYRQDPGQGLRLIYYSQIVNDFQKGDIAEGYSVSREKKESFPLTVTSAQKNPTAFYLCASSIYRGSNQPQHFGDGTRLSIL.

A few counts support this clonotype. The chain is built from TRBV4-2 and TRBJ1-3; D gene ambiguous. V dropped 5 bases and J dropped 4 bases, with 21 bases sitting between them. The CDR3 is made up of 17 amino acids. Germline V lookup: CDR1 LGHNA, CDR2 YNFKEQ. The CDR3 spells CASSGNLESLRGNTIYF. DNA of the CDR3: TGTGCCAGCAGCGGTAATTTGGAGTCATTAAGGGGAAACACCATATATTTT.

On this clonotype: A read error may be the cause here, since a much bigger clone is one base away. V usage is TRBV2 and J usage is TRBJ1-4; no firm D call. The CDR3 sequence is 13 residues long. The germline gives CDR1 SNHLY, CDR2 FYNNEI. In DNA, the CDR3 is TGTGCCCGCAGTGAAACGGGAGGGGAAAAACTGTTTTTT. Residues: CARSETGGEKLFF.

This chain connects TRBV4-1 to TRBJ2-5; tentative D call: TRBD2 (6 bases). Germline V lookup: CDR1 MGHRA, CDR2 YSYEKL. V lost 0 bases, J lost 7 bases, and 15 bases lay in between. The CDR3 consists of 15 residues. The CDR3 bases are TGCGCCAGCAGCCAAGATCGCGGGATCGGCTGGACCCAGTACTTC. Its translation: CASSQDRGIGWTQYF.